This T cell receptor beta chain was identified in a study of T-cell reconstitution after alpha-beta-depleted transplantation in children (dated by TCRdb to 2016 to 2017). Notes on the research overall: The study quantitatively tracked T-cell immune reconstitution after TCRalphabeta/CD19-depleted allogeneic hematopoietic cell transplantation in children using TCR repertoire profiling. Study-level results and caveats: The high TCRbeta diversity at day 60 in some patients was ascribed to recipient T cells and intrathymic progenitors that had survived conditioning. About two months after transplant, the apparently early recovery of alphabetaT-cell counts reportedly depended on just several hundred clones that had expanded rapidly and came from non-depleted graft cells. Hyperexpanded clone frequencies declined over subsequent months; after one year, T-cell counts and TCRbeta diversity were mostly attributed to newly produced T cells.

The library was generated by PCR. The run used an Illumina HiSeq 2500. TCR libraries were prepared with molecular barcoding, using unique molecular identifiers to normalize TCRbeta repertoire quantification. The public reads were quality trimmed at Q25 with fastp and then assembled into clones with MiXCR by TCRdb, keeping productive beta chains. Every distinct CDR3 protein forms one entry, paired with its most common genes and DNA. The sample table contains approximately 980,000 distinct CDR3 sequences; only one count was recorded for 25% to 30% of them. The top ten clones comprise around 30% of the sample. What the treatment or condition label conveys for this sample: allogeneic hematopoietic cell transplantation with graft depleted of TCRalphabeta T cells and CD19 B cells. TCRalphabeta/CD19-depleted allogeneic hematopoietic cell grafts were given to the transplant recipients, all of whom were children.

Of note for this clonotype: Its cognate antigen has yet to be identified. Base qualities are not at hand, and no much larger clone is one base apart.

The germline V gene sets CDR1 to SGHDT and CDR2 to YYEEEE. Including the terminal cysteine and phenylalanine, the CDR3 comprises 13 residues. Only CDR3 DNA remains: 39 bases, in frame from the first base. Trimming costs V 4 bases and J 4 bases, and their ends lie 11 bases apart. The rearranged segments are TRBV5-6 and TRBJ1-2, and the D gene may be TRBD1, 5 bases matching. The sequence was obtained from a boy younger than two who had a stem cell transplant for SCID, so the T cells may come from the graft donor. The material was PBMCs, mostly from graft donor cells, obtained 360 days after TCRalphabeta/CD19-depleted stem cell transplant. CDR3 protein: CASSPGRGYGYTF. In nucleotide form, the sequence is TGTGCCAGCAGCCCGGGGCGGGGCTATGGCTACACCTTC. Outside the CDR3, residues come from the reference TRBV5-6 and TRBJ1-2 proteins, so the full variable domain is: DAGVTQSPTHLIKTRGQQVTLRCSPKSGHDTVSWYQQALGQGPQFIFQYYEEEERQRGNFPDRFSGHQFPNYSSELNVNALLLGDSALYLCASSPGRGYGYTFGSGTRLTVV.